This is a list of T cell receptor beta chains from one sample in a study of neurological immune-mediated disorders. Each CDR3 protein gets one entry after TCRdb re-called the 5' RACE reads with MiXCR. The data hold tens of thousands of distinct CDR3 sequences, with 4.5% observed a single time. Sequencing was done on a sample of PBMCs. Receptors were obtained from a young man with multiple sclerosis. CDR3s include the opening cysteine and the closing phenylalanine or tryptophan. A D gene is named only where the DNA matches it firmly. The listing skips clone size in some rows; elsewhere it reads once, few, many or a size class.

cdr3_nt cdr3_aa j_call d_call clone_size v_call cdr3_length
TGTGCCAGCAGCTTAGGGGGAGTGCGGGGACTTCGAGGAGATACGCAGTATTTT CASSLGGVRGLRGDTQYF TRBJ2-3 NA few TRBV7-6 18
TGTGCCAGCAGCCCACCGGGGGGGGCGGGTGGCTACACCTTC CASSPPGGAGGYTF TRBJ1-2 NA many TRBV12-3/TRBV12-4 14
TGCAGCGTCATGCGGCCGTTGAACACTGAAGCTTTCTTT CSVMRPLNTEAFF TRBJ1-1 NA many TRBV29-1 13
TGCGCCAGCAGCTTACGGGATACAACGATCGATGAGCAGTTCTTC CASSLRDTTIDEQFF TRBJ2-1 NA many TRBV5-1 15
TGTGCCAGCAGTATCCGGTTCATGAACACTGAAGCTTTCTTT CASSIRFMNTEAFF TRBJ1-1 NA many TRBV12-3/TRBV12-4 14
TGTGCCAGCAGCCTATTTGGACAGGGGGATGAAGCTTTCTTT CASSLFGQGDEAFF TRBJ1-1 TRBD1 NA TRBV7-9 14
TGTGCCAGCACCCTGGACCCAACGGCCCAAGAGACCCAGTACTTC CASTLDPTAQETQYF TRBJ2-5 NA NA TRBV5-6 15
TGTGCAATCGGGATCTCAGATACGCAGTATTTT CAIGISDTQYF TRBJ2-3 NA many TRBV25-1 11
TGTGCCAGCAGCGCCGGTTCGTATGAGCAGTTCTTC CASSAGSYEQFF TRBJ2-1 NA many TRBV6-5 12
TGTGCCAGCAGCTTAAGGCAGAACTATGGCTACACCTTC CASSLRQNYGYTF TRBJ1-2 NA many TRBV7-2 13
TGCGCCAGCAGCTTCAACAGACCTAGCACGGCTGAAGCTTTCTTT CASSFNRPSTAEAFF TRBJ1-1 NA NA TRBV5-1 15
TGCGCCAGCAGCTTGGCTCGTACGGACTATGGCTACACCTTC CASSLARTDYGYTF TRBJ1-2 NA many TRBV5-1 14
TGTGCCAGCAGCCGACTCGTGAAGGGGAGAGGAGACACTGAAGCTTTCTTT CASSRLVKGRGDTEAFF TRBJ1-1 NA many TRBV11-1 17
TGCGCCAGCAGCTCCGATACAGGGGGCACTGAAGCTTTCTTT CASSSDTGGTEAFF TRBJ1-1 TRBD1 many TRBV5-1 14
TGTGCCAGCAGCCAAGAGGAGAACACCGGGGAGCTGTTTTTT CASSQEENTGELFF TRBJ2-2 NA many TRBV3-1 14
TGTGCCAGCAGCTTACCCTCTGGGGGCCCCTCAGCCGGGGAGCTGTTTTTT CASSLPSGGPSAGELFF TRBJ2-2 NA many TRBV7-9 17
TGTGCCAGCAGCTTATGGGCCGGGCTAAATGAAAAACTGTTTTTT CASSLWAGLNEKLFF TRBJ1-4 NA many TRBV11-2 15
TGTGCCAGCAGTTTACGGGGCGGGGGGGCTTCGGATGAGCAGTTCTTC CASSLRGGGASDEQFF TRBJ2-1 TRBD2 NA TRBV12-3/TRBV12-4 16
TGTGCCAGCAGCCAACTAGCGGCGGGCCGGGGGACCCAGTACTTC CASSQLAAGRGTQYF TRBJ2-5 TRBD2 many TRBV12-3/TRBV12-4 15
TGTGCCAGCAGTTACTCGATTTATGGGGGGACTAGCACAGATACGCAGTATTTT CASSYSIYGGTSTDTQYF TRBJ2-3 NA many TRBV6-5 18
TGTGCCAGCAGCTTGGACAGGGATTGGAGCTATGGCTACACCTTC CASSLDRDWSYGYTF TRBJ1-2 TRBD1 NA TRBV7-9 15
TGTGCCAGCAGCCGGCGGGCAGGGGGCGAAGAGACCCAGTACTTC CASSRRAGGEETQYF TRBJ2-5 TRBD1 many TRBV5-5 15
TGCAGTGCTAGGTCATTCTGGCAGGGCACTGAAGCTTTCTTT CSARSFWQGTEAFF TRBJ1-1 NA few TRBV20-1 14
TGTGCCAGCAGTGACCGAGGGGGCCTAGATACGCAGTATTTT CASSDRGGLDTQYF TRBJ2-3 TRBD1 many TRBV6-1 14
TGTGCCAGCAGTTTAAGGACCTTGGTGGGCCAGGGAAGCACCGGGGAGCTGTTTTTT CASSLRTLVGQGSTGELFF TRBJ2-2 NA NA TRBV27 19
TGCGCCAGCAGCCCCCGGGACAGGGGGGTAGATACGCAGTATTTT CASSPRDRGVDTQYF TRBJ2-3 TRBD1 NA TRBV5-1 15
TGCAGCGGAGACCTGGGGGCTAAAGACGTACCCGAAGCTTTCTTT CSGDLGAKDVPEAFF TRBJ1-1 NA many TRBV29-1 15
TGTGCCAGCAACGCCCCGGACGGCGTGAGCTCCTATAATTCACCCCTCCACTTT CASNAPDGVSSYNSPLHF TRBJ1-6 NA many TRBV2 18
TGTGCCAGCAGCTTAGGGATCTACAATGAGCAGTTCTTC CASSLGIYNEQFF TRBJ2-1 NA many TRBV7-7 13
TGTGCCAGCAGCCCTACTGGGAGGGGAGACTATGGCTACACCTTC CASSPTGRGDYGYTF TRBJ1-2 NA NA TRBV7-3 15
TGTGCCAGCAGCTTAGCGCAGGGTTCAAGGTCCTACGAGCAGTACTTC CASSLAQGSRSYEQYF TRBJ2-7 NA many TRBV7-9 16